The 9 T cell receptor beta chains reported below all come from one sample, sequenced in a study of T cells in Graves' hyperthyroidism and ophthalmopathy. Regions amplified from RNA transcripts were the TCR beta CDR3 regions. The TCR CDR3 was amplified in a first-round RT-PCR using the HTBI primer set. TCRdb used MiXCR to reprocess the multiplex PCR reads, holding one entry per CDR3 protein. In the table there are hundreds of thousands of distinct CDR3 sequences, over 35% of which are singletons. Material for sequencing was blood. These receptor sequences come from a young man with Graves' hyperthyroidism.

This chain joins TRBV9 and TRBJ2-5; 11 bases align to TRBD2. CDR1 SGDLS and CDR2 YYNGEE come from the germline V gene. The CDR3 is 15 residues long. V shed 4 bases and J 7 bases; nucleotides not matched to a gene: 9. As DNA, the CDR3 is TGTGCCAGCAGCCCAACTAGCGGGAGTGTTGGGACCCAGTACTTC. This sequence encodes CASSPTSGSVGTQYF.

The rearrangement links TRBV7-2 to TRBJ1-6; D ambiguous. Per the germline V gene, CDR1 is SGHTA and CDR2 is FQGNSA. The CDR3 extends over 17 amino acids. The V end lost 1 base, the J end lost 0 bases, and 10 bases lay between the germline ends. The CDR3 sequence is CASSLDGPSSYNSPLHF. DNA for the CDR3: TGTGCCAGCAGCTTAGATGGCCCGAGCTCCTATAATTCACCCCTCCACTTT.

This chain joins TRBV7-9 and TRBJ2-3; the match to TRBD1 covers 10 bases. This CDR3 region has 15 residues. V shed 5 bases and J 4 bases; nucleotides not matched to a gene: 6. The germline gives CDR1 SEHNR, CDR2 FQNEAQ (reference sequence). In nucleotides, the CDR3 is TGTGCCAGCAGCGACGCCGGGACAGGGGCAGATACGCAGTATTTT. Its translation: CASSDAGTGADTQYF.

This clonotype was seen only a few times. The J gene is TRBJ2-7, the V gene TRBV12-3 or TRBV12-4; 7 positions agree with TRBD1. The CDR3 extends over 13 amino acids. With 8 bases clipped from V and 2 bases from J, the junction kept 6 bases outside the gene matches. CDR3 sequence reads: CASPRQGTYEQYF. As DNA, the CDR3 is TGTGCCAGCCCCAGACAGGGAACCTACGAGCAGTACTTC.

This clonotype was counted at least ten times. The chain combines TRBV25-1 with TRBJ1-1, with D uncertain. The germline gives CDR1 MGHDK, CDR2 SYGVNS. The germline V and J ends were trimmed by 6 bases and 7 bases, with 15 bases remaining between them. CDR3 size: 13 residues. CDR3 in DNA: TGTGCCAGCAGAGATGAATATCCGGATGAAGCTTTCTTT. Translated, it gives CASRDEYPDEAFF.

V and J are TRBV29-1 and TRBJ1-1; D perhaps matches TRBD1 (5 bases). Per the germline V gene, CDR1 is SQVTM and CDR2 is ANQGSEA. The CDR3 consists of 13 residues. Trimming stripped 6 bases from V and 0 bases from J, with 11 bases between. The CDR3 loop reads CSVRAHMNTEAFF. CDR3 DNA: TGCAGCGTCAGGGCCCACATGAACACTGAAGCTTTCTTT.

This clonotype was seen at least ten times. The rearrangement uses TRBV7-6 and TRBJ1-6, with a tentative D call TRBD1 (5 bases). Germline V gene sequence: CDR1 SGHVS, CDR2 FNYEAQ. The CDR3 runs 13 residues. Trimming shortened V by 5 bases and J by 8 bases, and 10 bases separated the two germline ends. CDR3 DNA sequence: TGTGCCAGCAGCGACAGACACGATTCACCCCTCCACTTT. Translation: CASSDRHDSPLHF.

The J gene is TRBJ2-5, the V gene TRBV5-4, with D hard to call. The CDR3 sequence is 13 residues long. CDR1 is SGHNT, CDR2 YYREEE, per germline (reference sequence). Trimming stripped 1 base from V and 4 bases from J, with 8 bases between. The CDR3 DNA is TGTGCCAGCAGCTTGAAGCCCTCAGAGACCCAGTACTTC. This codes for CASSLKPSETQYF.

This clonotype was seen only a few times. The gene calls are TRBV4-3 and TRBJ1-1; weak D call: TRBD1 (5 bases). The CDR3 length is 14 residues. Germline CDR1 reads LGHNA; CDR2 reads YSLEER. Trimming stripped 0 bases from V and 3 bases from J, with 8 bases between. The CDR3 loop reads CASSQDRGDTEAFF. The CDR3 nucleotides read TGCGCCAGCAGCCAAGATCGGGGGGACACTGAAGCTTTCTTT.